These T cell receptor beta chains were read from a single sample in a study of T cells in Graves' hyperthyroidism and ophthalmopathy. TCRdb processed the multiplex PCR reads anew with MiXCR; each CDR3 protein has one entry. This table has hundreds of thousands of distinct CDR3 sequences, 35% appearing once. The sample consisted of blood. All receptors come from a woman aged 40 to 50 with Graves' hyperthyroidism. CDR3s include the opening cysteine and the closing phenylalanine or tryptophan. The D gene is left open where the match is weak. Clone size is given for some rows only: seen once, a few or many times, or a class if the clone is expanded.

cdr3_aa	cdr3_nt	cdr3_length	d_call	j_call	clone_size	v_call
CASSQSGNSGANVLTF	TGTGCCAGCAGCCAATCAGGGAACTCTGGGGCCAACGTCCTGACTTTC	16	-	TRBJ2-6	many	TRBV16
CASSLTGTWNGYTF	TGTGCCAGCAGCCTAACCGGGACGTGGAATGGCTACACCTTC	14	-	TRBJ1-2	few	TRBV28
CATSETGRDADTQYF	TGTGCCACCAGTGAGACAGGGCGAGATGCAGATACGCAGTATTTT	15	TRBD1	TRBJ2-3	-	TRBV24-1
CASRDGTDILYGYTF	TGTGCCAGCAGGGACGGGACCGACATCCTCTATGGCTACACCTTC	15	-	TRBJ1-2	-	TRBV6-1
CAWSVREGYTF	TGTGCCTGGAGTGTTAGGGAAGGCTACACCTTC	11	-	TRBJ1-2	-	TRBV30
CASSLTISNEKLFF	TGCGCCAGCTCTCTGACTATCTCTAATGAAAAACTGTTTTTT	14	-	TRBJ1-4	-	TRBV4-1
CASRIDSYEQYF	TGCGCCAGCCGTATTGACTCCTACGAGCAGTACTTC	12	-	TRBJ2-7	-	TRBV5-1
CASSRTTLTYEQYF	TGCGCCAGCAGCCGGACGACACTAACCTACGAGCAGTACTTC	14	-	TRBJ2-7	-	TRBV5-1
CASSQDPLGYEQYF	TGCGCCAGCAGCCAAGATCCCCTAGGCTACGAGCAGTACTTC	14	-	TRBJ2-7	many	TRBV4-1
CASGSAANTGELFF	TGTGCCAGCGGTTCGGCTGCGAACACCGGGGAGCTGTTTTTT	14	-	TRBJ2-2	-	TRBV9
CASSFRGFQETQYF	TGTGCCAGCAGCTTCCGGGGGTTTCAAGAGACCCAGTACTTC	14	-	TRBJ2-5	many	TRBV5-5
CSVTGGGELFF	TGCAGCGTTACAGGGGGCGGGGAGCTGTTTTTT	11	TRBD1	TRBJ2-2	-	TRBV29-1
CSAQATTGSYGYTF	TGCAGTGCTCAAGCTACAACAGGGAGCTATGGCTACACCTTC	14	-	TRBJ1-2	few	TRBV20-1
CASSIGGYPQETQYF	TGTGCCAGTAGTATAGGTGGCTATCCACAAGAGACCCAGTACTTC	15	-	TRBJ2-5	many	TRBV19
CASRARAISRNTEAFF	TGCGCCAGCAGGGCCAGGGCGATTTCGAGGAACACTGAAGCTTTCTTT	16	-	TRBJ1-1	-	TRBV10-2
CASSSGTGGIHLPLHF	TGTGCCAGCAGTTCCGGGACAGGGGGGATTCATTTACCCCTCCACTTT	16	TRBD1	TRBJ1-6	few	TRBV12-3/TRBV12-4
CASSLEGGYAGSPLHF	TGTGCCAGCAGCTTAGAGGGGGGCTACGCTGGATCACCCCTCCACTTT	16	-	TRBJ1-6	many	TRBV7-8
CASSLRGATNYGYTF	TGTGCCAGCAGCTTAAGGGGGGCAACTAACTATGGCTACACCTTC	15	-	TRBJ1-2	many	TRBV7-8
CASSLEGGRRGYEQYF	TGTGCCAGCAGCTTAGAAGGGGGCCGGAGGGGGTACGAGCAGTACTTC	16	-	TRBJ2-7	once	TRBV13
CASSPEMSYGYTF	TGTGCCAGCAGTCCCGAGATGAGCTATGGCTACACCTTC	13	-	TRBJ1-2	many	TRBV12-3/TRBV12-4
CASHARTDNSPLHF	TGTGCCAGCCACGCACGGACAGATAATTCACCCCTCCACTTT	14	-	TRBJ1-6	-	TRBV6-5
CASSLMAGSYEQYF	TGTGCCAGCAGTTTGATGGCAGGGAGTTACGAGCAGTACTTC	14	-	TRBJ2-7	many	TRBV12-3/TRBV12-4
CASSEGSWGNSPLHF	TGTGCCAGCAGTGAGGGGAGTTGGGGAAATTCACCCCTCCACTTT	15	-	TRBJ1-6	many	TRBV2
CSVESGGPSTF	TGCAGCGTTGAATCGGGGGGGCCCTCCACCTTC	11	-	TRBJ1-2	few	TRBV29-1
CASSIGTPGELFF	TGCGCCAGCAGCATAGGGACTCCCGGGGAGCTGTTTTTT	13	-	TRBJ2-2	-	TRBV5-1
CASSVNIAGNTIYF	TGTGCCAGCAGCGTAAACATCGCTGGAAACACCATATATTTT	14	-	TRBJ1-3	many	TRBV9
CASSLGTGATLRMNTEAFF	TGTGCCAGCAGCTTGGGAACAGGGGCGACCCTCCGCATGAACACTGAAGCTTTCTTT	19	TRBD1	TRBJ1-1	few	TRBV11-2